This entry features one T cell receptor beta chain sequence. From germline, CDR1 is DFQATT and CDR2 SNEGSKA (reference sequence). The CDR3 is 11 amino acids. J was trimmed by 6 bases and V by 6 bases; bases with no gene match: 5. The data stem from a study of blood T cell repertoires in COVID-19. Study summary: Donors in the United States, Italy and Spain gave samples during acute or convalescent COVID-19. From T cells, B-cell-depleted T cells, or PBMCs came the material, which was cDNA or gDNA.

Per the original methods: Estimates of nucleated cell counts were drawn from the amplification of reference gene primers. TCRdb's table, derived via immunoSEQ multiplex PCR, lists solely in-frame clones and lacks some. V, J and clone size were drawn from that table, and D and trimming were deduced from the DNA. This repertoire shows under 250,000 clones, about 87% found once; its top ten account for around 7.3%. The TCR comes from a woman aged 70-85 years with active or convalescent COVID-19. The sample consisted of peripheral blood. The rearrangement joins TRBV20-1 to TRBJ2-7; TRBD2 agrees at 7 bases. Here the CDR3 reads CSAEGRGEQYF. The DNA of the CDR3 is TGCAGTGCAGAGGGGAGGGGCGAGCAGTACTTC.